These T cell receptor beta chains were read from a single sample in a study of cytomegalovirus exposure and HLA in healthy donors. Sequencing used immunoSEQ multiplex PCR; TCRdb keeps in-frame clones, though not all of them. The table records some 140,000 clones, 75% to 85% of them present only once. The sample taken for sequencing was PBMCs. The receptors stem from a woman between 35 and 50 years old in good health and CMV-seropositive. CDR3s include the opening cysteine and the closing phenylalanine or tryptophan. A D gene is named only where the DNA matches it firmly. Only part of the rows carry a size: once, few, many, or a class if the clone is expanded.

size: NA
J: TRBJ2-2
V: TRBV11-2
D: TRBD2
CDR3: CASSPSIAGTSGELFF
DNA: TGTGCCAGCAGCCCGTCGATAGCGGGTACCTCCGGGGAGCTGTTTTTT

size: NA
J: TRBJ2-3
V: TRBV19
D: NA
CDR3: CASSIAPSTSTDTQYF
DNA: TGTGCCAGTAGTATAGCCCCTAGTACAAGCACAGATACGCAGTATTTT

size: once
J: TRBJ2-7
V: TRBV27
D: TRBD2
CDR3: CASSYEAGPYEQYF
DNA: TGTGCCAGCAGCTACGAAGCGGGACCCTACGAGCAGTACTTC

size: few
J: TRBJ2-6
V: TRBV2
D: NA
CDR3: CASSETTPVAF
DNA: TGTGCCAGCAGTGAAACCACTCCCGTAGCTTTC

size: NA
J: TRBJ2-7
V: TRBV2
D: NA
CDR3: CASNQDAGRSYEQYF
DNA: TGTGCCAGCAATCAAGACGCGGGACGCTCCTACGAGCAGTACTTC

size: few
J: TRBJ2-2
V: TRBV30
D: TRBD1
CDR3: CAWNRGRELFF
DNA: TGTGCCTGGAATAGGGGGCGGGAGCTGTTTTTT

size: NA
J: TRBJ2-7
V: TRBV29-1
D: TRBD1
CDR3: CSVEETTGTGSYEQYF
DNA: TGCAGCGTTGAAGAAACGACCGGGACAGGGTCCTACGAGCAGTACTTC

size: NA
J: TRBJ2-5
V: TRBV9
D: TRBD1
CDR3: CASSGEQGAWGETQYF
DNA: TGTGCCAGCAGCGGAGAACAGGGGGCCTGGGGAGAGACCCAGTACTTC

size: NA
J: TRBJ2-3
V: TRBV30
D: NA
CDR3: CAWSLDTQYF
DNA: TGTGCCTGGAGCTTGGATACGCAGTATTTT

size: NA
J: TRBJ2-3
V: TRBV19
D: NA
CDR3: CASSGFGDTQYF
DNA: TGTGCCAGTAGTGGCTTCGGGGATACGCAGTATTTT

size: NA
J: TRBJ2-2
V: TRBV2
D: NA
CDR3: CASIARGTGELFF
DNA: TGTGCCAGCATAGCAAGGGGCACCGGGGAGCTGTTTTTT

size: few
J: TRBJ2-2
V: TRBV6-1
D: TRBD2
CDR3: CASSAGLGAGELFF
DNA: TGTGCCAGCAGTGCGGGACTAGGGGCCGGGGAGCTGTTTTTT

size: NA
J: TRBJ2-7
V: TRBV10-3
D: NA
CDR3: CAISDNGHDYEQYF
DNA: TGTGCCATCAGTGATAATGGACACGACTACGAGCAGTACTTC

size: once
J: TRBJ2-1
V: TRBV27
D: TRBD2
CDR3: CASSLSRGTSVYNEQFF
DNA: TGTGCCAGCAGTTTATCGAGGGGGACTAGCGTCTACAATGAGCAGTTCTTC

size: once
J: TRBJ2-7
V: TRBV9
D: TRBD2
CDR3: CASSVSGSPLYEQYF
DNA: TGTGCCAGCAGCGTAAGCGGGAGCCCTCTCTACGAGCAGTACTTC

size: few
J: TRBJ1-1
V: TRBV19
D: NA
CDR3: CASSIGGAENTEAFF
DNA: TGTGCCAGTAGTATTGGGGGGGCCGAGAACACTGAAGCTTTCTTT

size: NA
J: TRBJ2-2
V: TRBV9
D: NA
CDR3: CASSNNRVTGELFF
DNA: TGTGCCAGCAGCAACAACAGGGTCACCGGGGAGCTGTTTTTT

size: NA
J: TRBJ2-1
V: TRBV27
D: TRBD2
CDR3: CASSPRDYYNEQFF
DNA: TGTGCCAGCAGTCCCCGGGACTACTACAATGAGCAGTTCTTC

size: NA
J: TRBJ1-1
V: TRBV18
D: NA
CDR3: CASSPPGRLGTEAFF
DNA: TGTGCCAGCTCACCACCGGGGCGGCTCGGCACTGAAGCTTTCTTT

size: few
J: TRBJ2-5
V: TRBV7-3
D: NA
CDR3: CASSLIVTQGTLWYQETQYF
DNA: TGTGCCAGCAGCTTAATAGTAACTCAAGGGACACTCTGGTACCAAGAGACCCAGTACTTC

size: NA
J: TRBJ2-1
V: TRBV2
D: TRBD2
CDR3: CASSAGLAGLWQFF
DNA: TGTGCCAGCAGTGCAGGACTAGCGGGACTATGGCAGTTCTTC

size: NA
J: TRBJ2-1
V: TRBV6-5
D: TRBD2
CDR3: CASSSGNERFF
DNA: TGTGCCAGCAGTAGCGGGAATGAGCGGTTCTTC

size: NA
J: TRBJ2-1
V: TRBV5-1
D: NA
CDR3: CASSLDGTPTKFF
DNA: TGCGCCAGCAGCTTGGACGGGACACCGACGAAGTTCTTC

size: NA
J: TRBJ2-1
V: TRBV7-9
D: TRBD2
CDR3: CASELVAGGNEQFF
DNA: TGTGCCAGCGAGTTGGTAGCGGGAGGGAATGAGCAGTTCTTC

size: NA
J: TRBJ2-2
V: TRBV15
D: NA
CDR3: CATSKEPGRESTGELFF
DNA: TGTGCCACCAGCAAGGAGCCGGGGCGGGAAAGTACCGGGGAGCTGTTTTTT

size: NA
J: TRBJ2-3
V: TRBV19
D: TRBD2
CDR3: CASSIGLAGGSGLGTDTQYF
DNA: TGTGCCAGTAGTATTGGACTAGCGGGAGGATCAGGTCTAGGCACAGATACGCAGTATTTT

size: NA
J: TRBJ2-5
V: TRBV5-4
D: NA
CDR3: CASSLDRTHQETQYF
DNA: TGTGCCAGCAGCTTGGACAGGACACACCAAGAGACCCAGTACTTC

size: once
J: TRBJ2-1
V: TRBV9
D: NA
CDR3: CASSVEDFNEQFF
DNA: TGTGCCAGCAGCGTAGAAGACTTTAATGAGCAGTTCTTC

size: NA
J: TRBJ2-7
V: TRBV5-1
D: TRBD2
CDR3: CASSRGTSGVYEQYF
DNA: TGCGCCAGCAGCAGAGGGACTAGCGGGGTATACGAGCAGTACTTC

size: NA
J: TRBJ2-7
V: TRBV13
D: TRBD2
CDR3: CASSLGASGRAFVHEQYF
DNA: TGTGCCAGCAGCTTAGGAGCTAGCGGGAGGGCCTTCGTCCACGAGCAGTACTTC

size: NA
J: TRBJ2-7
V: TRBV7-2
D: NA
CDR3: CASSLAGGYSYEQYF
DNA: TGTGCCAGCAGCTTAGCTGGCGGGTACTCCTACGAGCAGTACTTC

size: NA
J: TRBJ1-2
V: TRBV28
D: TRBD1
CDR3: CASSLTTGGHGYTF
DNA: TGTGCCAGCAGTTTAACGACAGGGGGCCATGGCTACACCTTC

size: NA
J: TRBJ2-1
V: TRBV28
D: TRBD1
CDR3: CASSPTQGNVGSEQFF
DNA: TGTGCCAGCAGTCCAACACAGGGGAATGTCGGCAGTGAGCAGTTCTTC

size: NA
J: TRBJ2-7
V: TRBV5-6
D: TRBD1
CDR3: CASSLAGTGDYEQYF
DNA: TGTGCCAGCAGCTTGGCCGGGACAGGGGACTACGAGCAGTACTTC

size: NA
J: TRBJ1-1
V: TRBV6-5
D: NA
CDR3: CASQSGLMNTEAFF
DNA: TGTGCCAGCCAAAGCGGGCTAATGAACACTGAAGCTTTCTTT

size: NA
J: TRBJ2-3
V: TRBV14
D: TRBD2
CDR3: CASSRTTSGSMGADTQYF
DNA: TGTGCCAGCAGCCGGACCACTAGCGGGAGTATGGGAGCAGATACGCAGTATTTT

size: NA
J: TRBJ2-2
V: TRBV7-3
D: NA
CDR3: CASSRQSPNTGELFF
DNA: TGTGCCAGCAGTCGACAGTCACCGAACACCGGGGAGCTGTTTTTT

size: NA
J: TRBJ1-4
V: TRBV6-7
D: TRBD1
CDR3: CASTSTGGNQKLFF
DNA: TGTGCCAGCACTTCGACAGGGGGGAATCAAAAACTGTTTTTT

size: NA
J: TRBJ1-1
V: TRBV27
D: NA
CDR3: CASSLQGIDTEAFF
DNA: TGTGCCAGCAGTCTACAGGGAATAGACACTGAAGCTTTCTTT

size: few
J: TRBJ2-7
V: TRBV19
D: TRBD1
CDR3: CASSPTAGGPYEQYF
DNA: TGTGCCAGTAGCCCGACGGCAGGGGGCCCATACGAGCAGTACTTC

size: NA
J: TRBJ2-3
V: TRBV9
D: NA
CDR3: CASSPIARDTQYF
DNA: TGTGCCAGCAGCCCCATCGCACGGGATACGCAGTATTTT

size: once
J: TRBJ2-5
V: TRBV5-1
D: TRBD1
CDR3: CASSLDPGGVETQYF
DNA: TGCGCCAGCAGCTTGGATCCAGGGGGCGTTGAGACCCAGTACTTC

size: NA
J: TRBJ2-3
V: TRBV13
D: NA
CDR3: CASSLGAVSTDTQYF
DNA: TGTGCCAGCAGCTTAGGGGCGGTTAGCACAGATACGCAGTATTTT

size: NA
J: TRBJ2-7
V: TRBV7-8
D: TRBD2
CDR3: CASSPTRLAGSHEQYF
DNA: TGTGCCAGCAGCCCTACCCGACTAGCGGGATCCCACGAGCAGTACTTC

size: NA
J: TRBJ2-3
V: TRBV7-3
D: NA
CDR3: CASSLTGSSGSTDTQYF
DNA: TGTGCCAGCAGCTTAACCGGAAGTAGCGGCTCCACAGATACGCAGTATTTT

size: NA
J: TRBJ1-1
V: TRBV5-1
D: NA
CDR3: CASSWGPGGAGTEAFF
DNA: TGCGCCAGCAGCTGGGGCCCGGGGGGCGCTGGGACTGAAGCTTTCTTT

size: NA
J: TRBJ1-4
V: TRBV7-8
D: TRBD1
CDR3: CASSLGVQGAANEKLFF
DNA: TGTGCCAGCAGCTTAGGGGTGCAGGGGGCGGCTAATGAAAAACTGTTTTTT

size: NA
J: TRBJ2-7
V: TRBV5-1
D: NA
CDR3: CASSLEGRTSYEQYF
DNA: TGCGCCAGCAGCTTGGAGGGGCGAACCTCCTACGAGCAGTACTTC

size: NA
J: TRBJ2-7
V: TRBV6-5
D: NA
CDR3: CASSYTTGIEQYF
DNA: TGTGCCAGCAGTTACACCACAGGGATCGAGCAGTACTTC